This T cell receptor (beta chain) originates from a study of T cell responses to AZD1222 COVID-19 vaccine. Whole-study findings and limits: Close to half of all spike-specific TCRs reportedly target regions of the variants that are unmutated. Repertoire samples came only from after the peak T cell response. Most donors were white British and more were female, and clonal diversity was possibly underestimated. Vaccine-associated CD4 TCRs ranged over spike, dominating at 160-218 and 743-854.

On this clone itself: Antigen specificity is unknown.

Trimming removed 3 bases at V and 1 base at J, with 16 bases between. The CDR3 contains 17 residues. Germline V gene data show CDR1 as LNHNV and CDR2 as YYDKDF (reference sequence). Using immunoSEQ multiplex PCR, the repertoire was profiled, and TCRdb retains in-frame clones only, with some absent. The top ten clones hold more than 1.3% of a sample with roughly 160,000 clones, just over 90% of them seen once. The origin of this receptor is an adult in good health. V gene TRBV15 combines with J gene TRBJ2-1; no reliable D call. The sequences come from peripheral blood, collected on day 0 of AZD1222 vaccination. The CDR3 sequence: CATSSRQSPGSYNEQFF. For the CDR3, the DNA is TGTGCCACCAGCAGCCGTCAGTCCCCCGGATCCTACAATGAGCAGTTCTTC.